Following are 4 T cell receptor beta chains from one sample sequenced in a study of OX40 agonist ivuxolimab in advanced cancers. Clones were sequenced by immunoSEQ multiplex PCR, and TCRdb holds only the in-frame ones, with some missing. The profile covers 60,000 to 80,000 clones, with 81% appearing a single time and approximately 5% taken by the ten largest. Sequenced material: CD4+ or CD8+ T cells sorted from blood, taken in a trial of the OX40 agonist ivuxolimab. Receptor source: an adult with an advanced solid tumor such as melanoma, head and neck, liver or kidney cancer.

The chain recombines TRBV6-1 with TRBJ1-1; D remains unclear. The CDR3 covers 13 residues. Trimming took off 8 bases at V and 0 bases at J, with 10 bases between the two ends. Germline CDR1 and CDR2: MNHNS and SASEGT. This chain's CDR3 is CASGNSLNTEAFF. CDR3 nucleotide sequence: TGTGCCAGCGGTAATTCTTTGAACACTGAAGCTTTCTTT.

The chain recombines TRBV21-1 with TRBJ2-5; the table's D call, TRBD1, has no DNA check behind it. TRBV21-1 is given as a pseudogene. This CDR3 is built from 12 residues. CDR3 in DNA: TGTGCCAGCAGCGACAGGCAAGAGACCCAGTACTTC. Its protein is CASSDRQETQYF.

The chain carries TRBV30 and TRBJ2-1; TRBD1 aligns across 8 bases. The length of the CDR3 is 16 residues. With V trimmed by 0 bases and J by 4 bases, 8 bases remained unmatched. Germline lookup yields CDR1 GTSNPN and CDR2 SVGIG (reference sequence). The CDR3: CAWSVIGQGGYNEQFF. In DNA, the CDR3 is TGTGCCTGGAGTGTTATCGGACAGGGTGGGTACAATGAGCAGTTCTTC.

V gene TRBV21-1 combines with J gene TRBJ1-2; TRBD1, the table's D call, was not compared with the DNA. TRBV21-1 is deemed a pseudogene. This CDR3 is built from 17 residues. CDR3 region: CASSKWSRDRDNYGYTF. The CDR3 bases are TGTGCCAGCAGCAAATGGTCGCGGGACAGGGATAACTATGGCTACACCTTC.